Shown below are 14 T cell receptor beta chains from a single sample sequenced in a study of spatial heterogeneity in lung cancer. Regarding time point: sample taken at primary tumor resection. TCRdb reanalysed the 5' RACE reads using MiXCR and keeps one entry per CDR3 protein. The sample includes some 100,000 distinct CDR3 sequences, approximately 12% of them seen just once. Sequences were derived from PBMCs, sampled at surgery. The receptor source for this set is a male donor with early-stage non-small cell lung cancer.

The chain employs TRBV4-3 and TRBJ2-7; D not certain. Deletions cut 0 bases from V and 3 bases from J, with 9 bases between. Per the germline V gene, CDR1 is LGHNA and CDR2 is YSLEER. The CDR3 is 14 residues long. The chain's CDR3 is CASSQENTYYEQYF. CDR3 sequence (DNA): TGCGCCAGCAGCCAAGAAAACACGTACTACGAGCAGTACTTC.

The CDR3 coding sequence is TGTGCCAGCAGCGTAGACAACACCGGGGAGCTGTTTTTT. Translated, it gives CASSVDNTGELFF. The rearrangement uses TRBV9 and TRBJ2-2; the D is unclear. This CDR3 has 13 amino acids. From germline, CDR1 is SGDLS and CDR2 YYNGEE. V was trimmed by 0 bases and J by 2 bases, leaving 2 bases between them. Variable domain in full (rest from reference TRBV9 and TRBJ2-2): DSGVTQTPKHLITATGQRVTLRCSPRSGDLSVYWYQQSLDQGLQFLIQYYNGEERAKGNILERFSAQQFPDLHSELNLSSLELGDSALYFCASSVDNTGELFFGEGSRLTVL.

This clonotype was seen ten or more times. V and J are TRBV28 and TRBJ2-3, with 8 bases lining up with TRBD1. The germline V gene encodes CDR1 MDHEN and CDR2 SYDVKM. The junction had 4 bases not matched to a gene; V was cut back by 5 bases and J by 0 bases. The CDR3 contains 15 residues. The CDR3 DNA reads as TGTGCCAGCAGTACCAGACAGGGGAGCACAGATACGCAGTATTTT. Translating it yields CASSTRQGSTDTQYF.

In this sample, this clonotype turned up a few times. The CDR3 DNA reads TGTGCCAGCTCACCCGGGCACCTCCCCACAGATACGCAGTATTTT. Its protein product is CASSPGHLPTDTQYF. V and J are TRBV18 and TRBJ2-3; D is ambiguous. Trimming removed 3 bases from V and 2 bases from J, with 12 bases in between. CDR1 is KGHSH and CDR2 is LQKENI in the germline V gene. The CDR3 totals 15 residues.

This clonotype appeared a few times. V and J are TRBV27 and TRBJ2-2; possibly TRBD1 for D (5 bases). V lost 4 bases to trimming and J lost 4 bases, with 7 bases between them. The CDR3 length is 13 residues. CDR1 and CDR2 from the germline V gene are MNHEY and SMNVEV (reference sequence). In DNA form, the CDR3 reads TGTGCCAGCAGTTCAACAGGCACCGGGGAGCTGTTTTTT. It translates to CASSSTGTGELFF.

This chain links TRBV7-2 with TRBJ2-7, with TRBD2 matching over 11 bases. After removal of 5 bases from V and 1 base from J, the junction contained 4 bases not matched to a gene. From germline, CDR1 is SGHTA and CDR2 FQGNSA. CDR3 size: 15 residues. CDR3: CASSGSGGASYEQYF. In nucleotides, the CDR3 is TGTGCCAGCAGCGGTAGCGGGGGGGCTTCCTACGAGCAGTACTTC.

This clonotype occurred many times. The rearrangement joins TRBV5-4 to TRBJ1-2; 10 bases fit TRBD1. Per the germline V gene, CDR1 is SGHNT and CDR2 is YYREEE (reference sequence). The CDR3 covers 14 residues. The J segment lost 8 bases and the V segment lost 0 bases, leaving 4 bases of the junction unmatched. CDR3 nucleotide sequence: TGTGCCAGCAGCTTGGGGGACAGGGGAGACGGCTACACCTTC. Amino acids: CASSLGDRGDGYTF. Combining the CDR3 with reference TRBV5-4 and TRBJ1-2 gives the whole variable domain ETGVTQSPTHLIKTRGQQVTLRCSSQSGHNTVSWYQQALGQGPQFIFQYYREEENGRGNFPPRFSGLQFPNYSSELNVNALELDDSALYLCASSLGDRGDGYTFGSGTRLTVV.

This clonotype has just a few counts. The chain is built from TRBV29-1 and TRBJ2-3, with TRBD1 matching 8 bases. In germline, CDR1 is SQVTM, CDR2 ANQGSEA. Trimming took 7 bases from V and 4 from J; bases not matched to a gene: 13. The CDR3 consists of 15 residues. The CDR3 sequence: CSEYQPDRVADTQYF. CDR3 nucleotides: TGCAGCGAGTATCAACCGGACAGGGTAGCAGATACGCAGTATTTT.

Details on this clonotype: A read error may be the cause here, since a much bigger clone is one base away. The chain employs TRBV6-2 or TRBV6-3 and TRBJ2-7; a weak D match, TRBD1 (6 bases). The V gene's germline CDR1 is MNHEY and CDR2 SVGEGT. This CDR3 spans 13 amino acids. Trimming cost V 6 bases and J 5 bases, with 14 bases left between them. DNA for the CDR3: TGTGCCAGCAGCTACAGGGATGGGGACGAGCAGTACTTC. Encoded protein: CASSYRDGDEQYF.

The chain has TRBV6-1 and TRBJ1-1; D is unresolved. V lost 10 bases to trimming and J lost 0 bases, with 15 bases between them. CDR1 is MNHNS and CDR2 is SASEGT in the germline V gene. The CDR3 spans 14 residues. The CDR3 sequence is CATLSGIMNTEAFF. The DNA for the CDR3 is TGTGCCACCTTAAGTGGGATCATGAACACTGAAGCTTTCTTT.

This clonotype was counted at least ten times. This sequence joins TRBV2 and TRBJ1-2, with 9 bases lining up with TRBD1. The ends lost 4 bases at V and 7 bases at J; junction bases unmatched: 4. Germline V gives CDR1 SNHLY, CDR2 FYNNEI. The CDR3 sequence is 13 residues long. The CDR3 sequence: CASSGDRAAGYTF. CDR3 coding DNA: TGTGCCAGCAGTGGGGACAGGGCTGCTGGCTACACCTTC.

The chain combines TRBV18 with TRBJ1-4, with D perhaps TRBD1 (6 bases). This CDR3 comprises 15 residues. In germline, CDR1 is KGHSH, CDR2 LQKENI. Trimming left V 6 bases short and J 8 bases short, with 19 bases between. CDR3 region: CASSRDISPNEKLFF. The CDR3 bases are TGTGCCAGCTCCCGGGACATCTCTCCAAACGAAAAACTGTTTTTT.

The gene calls are TRBV29-1 and TRBJ2-7; tentative D call: TRBD1 (5 bases). Trimming cost V 8 bases and J 5 bases, with 13 bases left between them. CDR3 size: 11 residues. In germline, CDR1 is SQVTM, CDR2 ANQGSEA. CDR3 sequence: CSYRQFDEQYF. The CDR3 DNA is TGCAGCTATCGACAGTTCGACGAGCAGTACTTC.

This clonotype was seen ten or more times. The genes are TRBV2 and TRBJ2-5; TRBD1 matches 7 bases. Trimming cost V 5 bases and J 1 base; bases outside gene matches: 4. The CDR3 extends over 14 amino acids. Germline CDR1 reads SNHLY; CDR2 reads FYNNEI. CDR3 region: CASSRQGIQETQYF. The DNA for the CDR3 is TGTGCCAGCAGTCGACAGGGTATCCAAGAGACCCAGTACTTC.